The T cell receptor (beta chain) described here comes from a study of regulatory T cells in long-lasting Graves disease. Time point indicated: newly diagnosed GD, antithyroid drugs for less than 3 months. PBMCs provided the RNA from which the TCR library was made. Points from the study as a whole: Exclusively peripheral blood, rather than thyroid tissue, was studied.

This CDR3 region has 16 residues. V lost 5 bases to trimming and J lost 0 bases, with 13 bases between them. The germline V gene has CDR1 SGHAT and CDR2 FQNNGV. As for this clonotype: Its specificity is not known.

Assembly of TCR beta libraries relied on iRepertoire HTBI primers together with Arm-PCR of CDR3 regions. TCRdb re-analysed the multiplex PCR reads in MiXCR, keeping a single row per CDR3 protein. The table lists roughly 500,000 distinct CDR3 sequences, around 15% of them singletons. These data were likewise used in another study, on T cells in Graves' hyperthyroidism and ophthalmopathy. This second study says: Diagnosis of hyperthyroidism was new in patients aged 18 to 65, and its duration was under 2 months. Exclusion of a patient resulted from uncontrolled infection, other autoimmune disease, pregnancy or lactation. Most thyroid clonotypes expanded above 0.001 were also detected in blood.

Sequenced material: peripheral blood mononuclear cells (PBMCs), taken at new diagnosis, from a patient treated with antithyroid drugs. The clonotype was recovered from a woman in her forties or fifties with Graves disease. The rearrangement links TRBV11-2 to TRBJ1-4, with a possible D match to TRBD1 (6 bases). The CDR3 coding sequence is TGTGCCAGCAGCCAAGGACAGACTTCAACTAATGAAAAACTGTTTTTT. Its protein product is CASSQGQTSTNEKLFF.